This TCR beta chain was found in a study of cytomegalovirus exposure and HLA in healthy donors. Points from the study as a whole: Per a later analysis, about 18,000 TCR beta sequences showed association with HLA alleles at 0.05 false discovery rate.

Germline V gene sequence: CDR1 SGHTA, CDR2 FQGTGA. The CDR3 loop spans 15 amino acids. Trimming stripped 5 bases from V and 8 bases from J, with 21 bases between. Comments on this clone: As yet, its antigen is unknown.

The PCR used 60 Vbeta and 13 Jbeta primers. TCRdb's table, derived via immunoSEQ multiplex PCR, lists solely in-frame clones and lacks some. Among approximately 80,000 clones, roughly 75% were seen once, and the ten largest hold roughly 4.2%. The sequenced sample was PBMCs. The chain couples TRBV7-3 to TRBJ1-2; perhaps TRBD1 as D (5 bases). This TCR was recovered from a man between 60 and 70 years old in good health and CMV-seronegative. For the CDR3, the DNA is TGTGCCAGCAGCCCGGAGGGCGCGGGGGAAGGAGGCTACACCTTC. Its translation: CASSPEGAGEGGYTF.